These 26 T cell receptor beta chains were sequenced from one sample in a study of CD8 T cells in Susac syndrome. RNA amounts of roughly 0.5 to 1 ug underwent reverse transcription with random hexamers. TCRdb re-derived calls from the immunoSEQ multiplex PCR reads in MiXCR, one entry per CDR3 protein. The data show around 280,000 distinct CDR3 sequences, about 91% seen once. Sequencing used CD4+ T cells from PBMCs. The receptor set was obtained from a human donor with multiple sclerosis.

This chain uses TRBV3-1 with TRBJ2-7; TRBD2 matches at 8 bases. This CDR3 region has 15 residues. Germline V gene lookup returns CDR1 LGHDT and CDR2 YNNKEL (reference sequence). V shed 4 bases and J 2 bases; nucleotides not matched to a gene: 7. Here the CDR3 reads CASSPTLSGAYEQYF. In nucleotides, the CDR3 is TGTGCCAGCAGCCCTACCCTTAGCGGGGCCTACGAGCAGTACTTC.

This rearrangement joins TRBV19 to TRBJ1-1; D is ambiguous. The germline V gene has CDR1 LNHDA and CDR2 SQIVND (reference sequence). Trimming stripped 4 bases from V and 4 bases from J, with 10 bases between. The CDR3 consists of 13 residues. The CDR3 coding sequence is TGTGCCAGTAGTACTCGGGGTAGCACTGAAGCTTTCTTT. Protein sequence: CASSTRGSTEAFF.

V usage is TRBV11-1 and J usage is TRBJ2-1; 10 positions agree with TRBD1. From germline, CDR1 is SGHAT and CDR2 FQDESV (reference sequence). The length of the CDR3 is 20 residues. The V segment lost 1 base and the J segment 0 bases; nucleotides outside the gene matches: 12. For the CDR3, the DNA is TGTGCCAGCAGCTTAGGGACCTATGGGACAGGGGCGAACTCCTACAATGAGCAGTTCTTC. This sequence encodes CASSLGTYGTGANSYNEQFF. Supplemented by reference TRBV11-1 and TRBJ2-1, the full variable domain reads EAEVAQSPRYKITEKSQAVAFWCDPISGHATLYWYRQILGQGPELLVQFQDESVVDDSQLPKDRFSAERLKGVDSTLKIQPAELGDSAMYLCASSLGTYGTGANSYNEQFFGPGTRLTVL.

DNA of the CDR3: TGCGCCAGCAGCCCCGCCGCGGTTGGGGCTGAAGCTTTCTTT. The encoded protein is CASSPAAVGAEAFF. This chain uses TRBV4-3 with TRBJ1-1; D not certain. V gave up 4 bases and J gave up 6 bases, with 15 bases separating them. Germline V gene lookup returns CDR1 LGHNA and CDR2 YSLEER. The CDR3 runs to 14 residues.

The V and J genes are TRBV12-3 or TRBV12-4 and TRBJ1-1; 8 bases match TRBD1. The V gene end was trimmed by 7 bases and the J gene end by 10 bases; junction bases not matched to a gene: 14. CDR3 length: 14 amino acids. The CDR3 DNA reads as TGTGCCAGCAACATGGGACAGGAATCGGGGGGAGCTTTCTTT. As protein: CASNMGQESGGAFF.

The rearrangement links TRBV19 to TRBJ1-2, with unresolved D. V was shortened by 4 bases and J by 8 bases, with 8 bases between the two germline ends. The CDR3 extends over 11 amino acids. CDR1 LNHDA and CDR2 SQIVND come from the germline V gene (reference sequence). Written as DNA, the CDR3 is TGTGCCAGTAGTACTTCCTGGGGCTACACCTTC. Translating gives CASSTSWGYTF.

This chain links TRBV7-3 with TRBJ1-2; 10 positions match TRBD1. CDR1 and CDR2 from the germline V gene are SGHTA and FQGTGA. This CDR3 has 15 residues. Trimming at V came to 3 bases and at J to 3 bases, leaving 4 bases not matched to a gene. The CDR3 nucleotides are TGTGCCAGCAGCTTCGATGGGACAGGGGACTATGGCTACACCTTC. This encodes CASSFDGTGDYGYTF.

This chain uses TRBV12-3 or TRBV12-4 with TRBJ2-2; D possibly corresponds to TRBD2 (6 bases). V was clipped by 8 bases and J by 6 bases, with 16 bases between them. The CDR3 has 14 amino acids. CDR3 bases: TGTGCCAGCCTGGCATTTCGGGGGTCCGGGGAGCTGTTTTTT. It is translated as CASLAFRGSGELFF.

V usage is TRBV6-2 or TRBV6-3 and J usage is TRBJ1-1; 12 bases are a match to TRBD1. The junction had 13 bases not matched to a gene; V was cut back by 2 bases and J by 3 bases. Per germline, CDR1 MNHEY and CDR2 SVGEGT. This CDR3 is built from 19 residues. CDR3 bases: TGTGCCAGCAGTTACCCTTCCGGGACAGGGGGCCCCGGGGACACTGAAGCTTTCTTT. This translates into CASSYPSGTGGPGDTEAFF.

V usage is TRBV19 and J usage is TRBJ1-1; D gene unclear. The CDR3 is 13 amino acids. Germline values: CDR1 LNHDA, CDR2 SQIVND (reference sequence). Trimming took 6 bases from V and 3 from J, leaving 11 bases between them. CDR3 amino acids: CASRVSRDTEAFF. CDR3 DNA: TGTGCCAGTAGGGTCAGTCGGGACACTGAAGCTTTCTTT.

This chain uses TRBV15 with TRBJ2-7, with TRBD1 matching 7 bases. The CDR3 has 14 residues. Germline CDR1 LNHNV, CDR2 YYDKDF (reference sequence). V was clipped by 6 bases and J by 0 bases; unmatched bases: 5. CDR3 sequence (DNA): TGTGCCACCAGGCCGGGACAGCGCTCCTACGAGCAGTACTTC. Protein: CATRPGQRSYEQYF. The whole variable domain, remainder taken from reference TRBV15 and TRBJ2-7, is DAMVIQNPRYQVTQFGKPVTLSCSQTLNHNVMYWYQQKSSQAPKLLFHYYDKDFNNEADTPDNFQSRRPNTSFCFLDIRSPGLGDTAMYLCATRPGQRSYEQYFGPGTRLTVT.

This rearrangement joins TRBV20-1 to TRBJ2-7; unclear D gene. The CDR3 contains 13 residues. Trimming pared 6 bases from V and 6 bases from J, leaving 18 bases between. Germline-derived CDR1 and CDR2 are DFQATT and SNEGSKA (reference sequence). Here the CDR3 DNA reads TGCAGTGCCGACGAGAGACACGTAGGCGAGCAGTACTTC. Translated: CSADERHVGEQYF.

The rearrangement uses TRBV12-3 or TRBV12-4 and TRBJ2-7; possibly TRBD2 for D (6 bases). CDR3 length: 14 residues. Trimming removed 3 bases at V and 7 bases at J, with 16 bases between. The CDR3: CASSFLEGLGEQYF. Here the CDR3 DNA reads TGTGCCAGCAGTTTTCTGGAGGGCCTGGGGGAGCAGTACTTC.

The V and J genes are TRBV18 and TRBJ2-1; possibly TRBD2 for D (5 bases). The CDR3 runs 16 residues. V dropped 3 bases and J dropped 3 bases, with 15 bases sitting between them. CDR1 and CDR2 from the germline V gene are KGHSH and LQKENI. The CDR3 loop is CASSPWTPSLYNEQFF. CDR3 nucleotides: TGTGCCAGCTCACCTTGGACTCCCTCCCTCTACAATGAGCAGTTCTTC.

J is TRBJ2-1 and V is TRBV20-1; 9 bases align to TRBD2. Germline V gives CDR1 DFQATT, CDR2 SNEGSKA (reference sequence). After removal of 4 bases from V and 9 bases from J, the junction contained 7 bases not matched to a gene. This CDR3 comprises 13 residues. The DNA for the CDR3 is TGCAGTGCTATAGCGGGAGTGGGGCCTGAGCAGTTCTTC. It is translated as CSAIAGVGPEQFF.

CDR3 region: CASSRAGAQAKNIQYF. The CDR3, as DNA: TGTGCCAGCAGCCGAGCTGGGGCGCAGGCCAAAAACATTCAGTACTTC. The V gene is TRBV12-3 or TRBV12-4, the J gene TRBJ2-4, with D maybe TRBD1 (5 bases). CDR3 length equals 16 residues. The V gene lost 6 bases and the J gene lost 1 base, with 16 bases spanning the gap.

V and J are TRBV2 and TRBJ1-6, with TRBD1 matching over 9 bases. The length of the CDR3 is 15 residues. J lost 5 bases, V lost 4 bases, and 3 bases had no gene match. The germline CDR1 and CDR2 sequences are SNHLY and FYNNEI. The CDR3 DNA is TGTGCCAGCAGTGCCCGGACAGGGGATAATTCACCCCTCCACTTT. Translated: CASSARTGDNSPLHF.

The V call is TRBV3-1, the J call TRBJ1-2; a possible D gene is TRBD1 (5 bases). Germline CDR1 is LGHDT and CDR2 is YNNKEL (reference sequence). The CDR3 is 13 residues long. Trimming removed 4 bases from V and 8 bases from J, with 14 bases in between. The CDR3 region is CASSRPGARGYTF. The CDR3 DNA reads as TGTGCCAGCAGCCGCCCCGGGGCTCGCGGCTACACCTTC.

J is TRBJ1-5 and V is TRBV30; D remains unclear. V shed 2 bases and J shed 0 bases, with 5 bases lying between them. Germline-derived CDR1 and CDR2 are GTSNPN and SVGIG (reference sequence). CDR3 length equals 13 residues. DNA for the CDR3: TGTGCCTGGAGTTCAGGTAGCAATCAGCCCCAGCATTTT. Its protein product is CAWSSGSNQPQHF.

This clonotype came up once. This chain connects TRBV30 to TRBJ2-1; possible D gene TRBD1, 5 bases. With 2 bases removed from V and 6 bases from J, the gap between germline ends came to 11 bases. There are 13 residues in the CDR3. Per germline, CDR1 GTSNPN and CDR2 SVGIG (reference sequence). CDR3 residues: CAWSHDSFNEQFF. CDR3 sequence (DNA): TGTGCCTGGAGTCACGACAGCTTCAATGAGCAGTTCTTC.

The DNA of the CDR3 is TGCAGCGTTGAAGAAAGATTAGGGGGGGTCCAAGAGACCCAGTACTTC. This codes for CSVEERLGGVQETQYF. The chain combines TRBV29-1 with TRBJ2-5, with D possibly TRBD2 on 7 matching bases. Germline CDR1 reads SQVTM; CDR2 reads ANQGSEA. The CDR3 loop spans 16 amino acids. The V gene lost 0 bases and the J gene lost 1 base, with 15 bases spanning the gap.

The gene calls are TRBV18 and TRBJ2-1; D remains unclear. Germline CDR1 reads KGHSH; CDR2 reads LQKENI. The CDR3 covers 16 residues. With 3 bases removed from V and 2 bases from J, the gap between germline ends came to 14 bases. The CDR3 nucleotides read TGTGCCAGCTCACCCGAAAGGATAGGTCCCTACAATGAGCAGTTCTTC. This codes for CASSPERIGPYNEQFF.

The chain uses TRBV6-1 and TRBJ2-6, with a possible D match to TRBD1 (5 bases). This CDR3 has 15 residues. Germline loops: CDR1 MNHNS, CDR2 SASEGT. Trimming took 6 bases from V and 4 from J, leaving 13 bases between them. Here the CDR3 DNA reads TGTGCCAGCAGGCCCCAGGGATCCGGGGCCAACGTCCTGACTTTC. As protein: CASRPQGSGANVLTF.

This clonotype was counted once. The chain couples TRBV2 to TRBJ1-2; 9 positions match TRBD1. Germline assignment: CDR1 SNHLY and CDR2 FYNNEI. This CDR3 comprises 15 residues. Unmatched junction bases numbered 15, after V lost 10 bases and J lost 6 bases. DNA of the CDR3: TGTGCCAACGAACGGGGGCCGGGACAGGGTGATGGCTACACCTTC. Encoded protein: CANERGPGQGDGYTF. Full variable domain (outside the CDR3, taken from reference TRBV2 and TRBJ1-2): EPEVTQTPSHQVTQMGQEVILRCVPISNHLYFYWYRQILGQKVEFLVSFYNNEISEKSEIFDDQFSVERPDGSNFTLKIRSTKLEDSAMYFCANERGPGQGDGYTFGSGTRLTVV.

The chain is built from TRBV6-6 and TRBJ2-1; TRBD1 agrees at 9 bases. The CDR3 is made up of 13 amino acids. The V gene's germline CDR1 is MNHNY and CDR2 SVGAGI (reference sequence). V gave up 7 bases and J gave up 8 bases; unmatched junction bases: 6. The CDR3: CASTGDRAHEQFF. The DNA for the CDR3 is TGTGCCAGCACCGGGGACAGGGCCCATGAGCAGTTCTTC.

This clonotype was observed a few times. The chain has TRBV12-3 or TRBV12-4 and TRBJ1-1; D unresolved. V gave up 3 bases and J gave up 5 bases, with 10 bases separating them. CDR3 length: 13 residues. CDR3 in amino acids: CASSFGGSTEAFF. The CDR3 DNA is TGTGCCAGCAGTTTTGGAGGGAGTACTGAAGCTTTCTTT.